These T cell receptor beta chains were read from a single sample in a study of blood T cells in healthy people across ages. Each CDR3 protein is one row after TCRdb ran MiXCR on the 5' RACE reads. The sample includes fewer than 800,000 distinct CDR3 sequences, about 52% of them seen just once. The sequenced sample was blood. The receptors derive from an older woman in good health. Both conserved end residues are trimmed from each CDR3. The order of the fields is CDR3 protein, J gene, V gene.

ASSSTEGYT	TRBJ1-2	TRBV7-9
SGREAAGQETQY	TRBJ2-5	TRBV29-1
ASIDGGDYEQY	TRBJ2-7	TRBV6-6
ASSHGTGLGGATDTQY	TRBJ2-3	TRBV28
ASSLGQGVNQPQH	TRBJ1-5	TRBV12-3/TRBV12-4
ASSDQYSPLH	TRBJ1-6	TRBV25-1
SASKEARGQF	TRBJ2-1	TRBV20-1
ASSLSGQGLYYEQY	-	TRBV27
SVEQGGRGTDTQY	TRBJ2-3	TRBV29-1
ASSPEQDSSYEQY	TRBJ2-7	TRBV18
ATGVAGGTDTQY	TRBJ2-3	TRBV24-1
ASRGTSGTYEQY	TRBJ2-7	TRBV28
ASSRSGTGLNIQY	TRBJ2-4	TRBV7-2
ASSRLLYNEQF	TRBJ2-1	TRBV4-1
AISERNQGYNEQF	TRBJ2-1	TRBV10-3
ASSEEAGRSYEQY	TRBJ2-7	TRBV2
ASSFRLAGTNEQY	TRBJ2-7	TRBV27
AWMDSSEQY	TRBJ2-7	TRBV30
ASSRAWGQGTGELF	TRBJ2-2	TRBV4-3
ASTSSSTDTQY	TRBJ2-3	TRBV6-2/TRBV6-3
ASSPPFPKGTDTQY	TRBJ2-3	TRBV18
ASSQEKAGTGYNEQF	TRBJ2-1	TRBV4-2
ASSRRDNPEKLF	TRBJ1-4	TRBV7-2
SADGTDNELF	TRBJ1-4	TRBV29-1
SVRYSNQPQH	TRBJ1-5	TRBV29-1
AGSLRTDQPQH	TRBJ1-5	TRBV7-2
ASRISDGLNEQF	TRBJ2-1	TRBV6-4
ATSARPKDGYT	TRBJ1-2	TRBV24-1
SASNGAGGTYEQY	-	TRBV20-1
ASSFLGQGGPQH	TRBJ1-5	TRBV12-3/TRBV12-4
SARAQGGLYNEQF	TRBJ2-1	TRBV20-1
ASSRDNEQF	TRBJ2-1	TRBV6-5
ASSYTKSQNTEAF	TRBJ1-1	TRBV6-5
SAWTRGEQY	-	TRBV20-1
ASSLDRGGNTIY	TRBJ1-3	TRBV7-8
ASSPLYGTSGTDTQY	TRBJ2-3	TRBV27
SARGSSGRSPDGELF	TRBJ2-2	TRBV20-1
SVRDAEAF	TRBJ1-1	TRBV29-1
ASSVVSGSRNEQF	TRBJ2-1	TRBV9
ASSPIQGNTEAF	TRBJ1-1	TRBV18